This T cell receptor (beta chain) derives from a study of blood T cell repertoires in COVID-19. This CDR3 comprises 16 residues. J gave up 4 bases and V 4 bases, and 10 bases lay outside the gene matches. Per germline, CDR1 SNHLY and CDR2 FYNNEI. In the original processing: Reference gene primer amplification yielded estimated nucleated cell counts. TCRdb keeps only in-frame clones here, not all; method: immunoSEQ multiplex PCR. V and J calls and clone size follow that table, whereas D and trimming were derived from the DNA. This sample has some 310,000 clones; about nine tenths occur once, and the top ten carry more than 9%.

The clonotype comes from a woman under 40 who had recovered from COVID-19. Specimen: PBMCs or T cells enriched from blood (not recorded which). The chain has TRBV2 and TRBJ2-5; 9 bases line up with TRBD2. The CDR3 bases are TGTGCCAGCAGTGGTGCGGGAGGGCCCTCGATAGAGACCCAGTACTTC. Translation gives CASSGAGGPSIETQYF.